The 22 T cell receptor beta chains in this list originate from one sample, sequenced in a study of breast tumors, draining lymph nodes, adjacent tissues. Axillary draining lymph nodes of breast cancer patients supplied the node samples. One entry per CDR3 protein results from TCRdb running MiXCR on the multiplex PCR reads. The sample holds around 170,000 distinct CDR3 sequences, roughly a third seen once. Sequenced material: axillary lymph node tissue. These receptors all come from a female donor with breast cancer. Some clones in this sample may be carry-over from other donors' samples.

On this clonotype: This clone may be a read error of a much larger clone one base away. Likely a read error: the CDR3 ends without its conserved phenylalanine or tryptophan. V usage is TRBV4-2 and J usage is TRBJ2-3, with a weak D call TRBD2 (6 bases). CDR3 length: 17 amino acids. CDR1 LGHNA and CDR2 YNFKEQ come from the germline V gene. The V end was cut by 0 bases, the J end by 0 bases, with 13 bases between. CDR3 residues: CASSQDGAGSSTDTQYL. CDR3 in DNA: TGTGCCAGCAGCCAAGATGGGGCGGGATCTAGCACAGATACGCAGTATCTT.

This CDR3 reads CASSPGTENTEAFF. The CDR3 DNA sequence: TGTGCCAGCAGCCCCGGGACGGAGAACACTGAAGCTTTCTTT. The chain links TRBV12-3 or TRBV12-4 to TRBJ1-1; maybe TRBD1 (5 bases). The CDR3 consists of 14 residues. V was clipped by 6 bases and J by 1 base, with 12 bases between them.

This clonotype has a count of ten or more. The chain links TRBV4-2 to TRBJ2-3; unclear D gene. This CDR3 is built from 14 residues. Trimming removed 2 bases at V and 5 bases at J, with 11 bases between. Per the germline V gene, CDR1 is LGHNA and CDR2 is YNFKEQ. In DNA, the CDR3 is TGTGCCAGCAGCCAATTACTGCGATTAGATACGCAGTATTTT. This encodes CASSQLLRLDTQYF.

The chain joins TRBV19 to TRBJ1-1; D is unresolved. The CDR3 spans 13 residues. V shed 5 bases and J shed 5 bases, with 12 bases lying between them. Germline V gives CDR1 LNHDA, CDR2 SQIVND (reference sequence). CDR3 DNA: TGTGCCAGTAGTCCCCGAGACCGGACTGAAGCTTTCTTT. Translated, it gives CASSPRDRTEAFF.

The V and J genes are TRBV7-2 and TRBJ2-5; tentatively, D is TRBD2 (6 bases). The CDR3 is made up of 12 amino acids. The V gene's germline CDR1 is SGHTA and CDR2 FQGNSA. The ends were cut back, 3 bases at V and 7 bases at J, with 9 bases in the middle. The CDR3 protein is CASSFELATQYF. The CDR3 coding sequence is TGTGCCAGCAGCTTCGAACTAGCGACCCAGTACTTC.

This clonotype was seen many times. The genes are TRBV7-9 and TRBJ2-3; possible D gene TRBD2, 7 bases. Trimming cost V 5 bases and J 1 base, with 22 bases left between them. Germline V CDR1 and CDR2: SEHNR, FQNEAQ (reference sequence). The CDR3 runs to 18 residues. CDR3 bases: TGTGCCAGCAGCCCCCCCGTTGGGGGGGGGCCCGGCACAGATACGCAGTATTTT. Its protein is CASSPPVGGGPGTDTQYF.

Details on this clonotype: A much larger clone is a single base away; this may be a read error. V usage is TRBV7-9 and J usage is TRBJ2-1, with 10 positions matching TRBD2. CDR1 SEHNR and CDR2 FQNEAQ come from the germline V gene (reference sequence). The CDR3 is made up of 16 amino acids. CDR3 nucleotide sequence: TGTGCCAGCAGCACGAATAGCGGGGGGTACTCCAATGGGCAGTTCTTC. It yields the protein CASSTNSGGYSNGQFF.

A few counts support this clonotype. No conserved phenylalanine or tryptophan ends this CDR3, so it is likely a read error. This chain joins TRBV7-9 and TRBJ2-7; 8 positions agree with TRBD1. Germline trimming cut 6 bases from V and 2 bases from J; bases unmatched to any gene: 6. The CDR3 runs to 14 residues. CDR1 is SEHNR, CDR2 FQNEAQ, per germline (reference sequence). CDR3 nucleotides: TGTGCCAGCAGTTCGACGGGACAGGCCTACGAGCAGTACCCC. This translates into CASSSTGQAYEQYP.

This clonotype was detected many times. The CDR3, as DNA: TGTGCCACCAGTGATTTGCAACGGGCTAGCGTCCCCTACGAGCAGTACTTC. As protein: CATSDLQRASVPYEQYF. This chain joins TRBV24-1 and TRBJ2-7; D is perhaps TRBD2 (6 bases). The CDR3 spans 17 residues. Germline V CDR1 and CDR2: KGHDR, SFDVKD. The V gene lost 0 bases and the J gene lost 2 bases, with 16 bases spanning the gap.

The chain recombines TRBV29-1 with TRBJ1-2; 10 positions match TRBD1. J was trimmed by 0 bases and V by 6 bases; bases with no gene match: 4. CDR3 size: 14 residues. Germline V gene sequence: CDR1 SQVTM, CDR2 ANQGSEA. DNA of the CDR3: TGCAGCGTGACCGGACAGGGGGCTAACTATGGCTACACCTTC. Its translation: CSVTGQGANYGYTF.

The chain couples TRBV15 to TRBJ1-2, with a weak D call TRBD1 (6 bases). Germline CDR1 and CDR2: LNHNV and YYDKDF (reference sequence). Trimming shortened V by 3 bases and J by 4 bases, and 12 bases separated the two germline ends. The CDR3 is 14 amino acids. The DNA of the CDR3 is TGTGCCACCAGCAGGTCACAGGGACCCTATGGCTACACCTTC. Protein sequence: CATSRSQGPYGYTF.

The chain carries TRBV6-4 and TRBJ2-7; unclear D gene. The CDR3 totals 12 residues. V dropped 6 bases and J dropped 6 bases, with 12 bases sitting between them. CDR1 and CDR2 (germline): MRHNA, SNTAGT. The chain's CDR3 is CASRERSLEQYF. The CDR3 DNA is TGTGCCAGCAGAGAGAGAAGTCTCGAGCAGTACTTC.

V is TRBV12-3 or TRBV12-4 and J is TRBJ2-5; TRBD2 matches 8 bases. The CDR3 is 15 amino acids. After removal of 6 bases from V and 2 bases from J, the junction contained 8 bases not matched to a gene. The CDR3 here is CASRVAGMNQETQYF. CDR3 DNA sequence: TGTGCCAGCAGAGTAGCGGGGATGAATCAAGAGACCCAGTACTTC.

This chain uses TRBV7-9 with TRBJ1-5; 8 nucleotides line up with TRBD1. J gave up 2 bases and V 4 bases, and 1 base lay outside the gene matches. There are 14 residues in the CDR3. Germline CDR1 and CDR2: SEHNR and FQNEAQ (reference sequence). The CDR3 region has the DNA TGTGCCAGCAGCTCGACAGGGGGCAATCAGCCCCAGCATTTT. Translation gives CASSSTGGNQPQHF. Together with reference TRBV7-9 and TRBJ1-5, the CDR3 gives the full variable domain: DTGVSQNPRHKITKRGQNVTFRCDPISEHNRLYWYRQTLGQGPEFLTYFQNEAQLEKSRLLSDRFSAERPKGSFSTLEIQRTEQGDSAMYLCASSSTGGNQPQHFGDGTRLSIL.

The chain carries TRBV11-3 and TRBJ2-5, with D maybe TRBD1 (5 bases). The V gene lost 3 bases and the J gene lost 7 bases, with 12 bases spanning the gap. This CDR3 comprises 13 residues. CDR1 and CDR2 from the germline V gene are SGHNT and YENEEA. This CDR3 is CASSFQGVGTQYF. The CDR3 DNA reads TGTGCCAGCAGCTTCCAGGGCGTTGGGACCCAGTACTTC.

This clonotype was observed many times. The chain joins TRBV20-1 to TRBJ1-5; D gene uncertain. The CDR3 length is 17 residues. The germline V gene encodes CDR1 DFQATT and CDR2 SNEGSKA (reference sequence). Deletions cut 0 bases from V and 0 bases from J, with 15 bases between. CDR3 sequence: CSARDGEKVRSNQPQHF. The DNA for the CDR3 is TGCAGTGCTAGAGATGGAGAAAAGGTGCGTAGCAATCAGCCCCAGCATTTT.

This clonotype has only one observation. The CDR3 nucleotides are TGTGCCACCAGCAGAGGGCTCCGGGACAGGGGGGTCTATGGCTACACCTTC. Protein product: CATSRGLRDRGVYGYTF. This sequence joins TRBV15 and TRBJ1-2; TRBD1 matches at 11 bases. This CDR3 has 17 residues. Germline-derived CDR1 and CDR2 are LNHNV and YYDKDF (reference sequence). Trimming removed 1 base from V and 4 bases from J; junction bases left unmatched: 8. The full variable domain, in which reference TRBV15 and TRBJ1-2 provide the parts outside the CDR3, is DAMVIQNPRYQVTQFGKPVTLSCSQTLNHNVMYWYQQKSSQAPKLLFHYYDKDFNNEADTPDNFQSRRPNTSFCFLDIRSPGLGDTAMYLCATSRGLRDRGVYGYTFGSGTRLTVV.

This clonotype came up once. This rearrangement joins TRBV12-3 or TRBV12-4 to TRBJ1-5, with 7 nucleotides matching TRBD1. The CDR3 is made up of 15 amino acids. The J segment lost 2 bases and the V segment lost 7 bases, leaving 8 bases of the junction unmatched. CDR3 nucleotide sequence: TGTGCCAGCACCACAGGGGTAGGGGGCAATCAGCCCCAGCATTTT. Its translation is CASTTGVGGNQPQHF.

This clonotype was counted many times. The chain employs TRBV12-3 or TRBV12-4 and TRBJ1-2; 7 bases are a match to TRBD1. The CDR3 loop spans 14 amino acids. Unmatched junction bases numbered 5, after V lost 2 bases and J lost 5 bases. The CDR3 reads CASSLHTGEYGYTF. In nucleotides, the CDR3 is TGTGCCAGCAGTTTACATACAGGGGAATATGGCTACACCTTC.

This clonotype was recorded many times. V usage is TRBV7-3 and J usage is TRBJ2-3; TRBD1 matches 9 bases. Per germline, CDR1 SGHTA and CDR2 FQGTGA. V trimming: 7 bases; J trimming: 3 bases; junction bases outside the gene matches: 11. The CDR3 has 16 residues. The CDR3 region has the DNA TGTGCCAGCACCCCGGAGGAACAGGGGGCAACAGATACGCAGTATTTT. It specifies CASTPEEQGATDTQYF.

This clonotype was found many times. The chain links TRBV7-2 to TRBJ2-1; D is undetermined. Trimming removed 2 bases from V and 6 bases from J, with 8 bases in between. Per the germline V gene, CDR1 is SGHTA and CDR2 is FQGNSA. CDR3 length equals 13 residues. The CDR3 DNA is TGTGCCAGCAGCTTATCATCGCTCAATGAGCAGTTCTTC. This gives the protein CASSLSSLNEQFF.

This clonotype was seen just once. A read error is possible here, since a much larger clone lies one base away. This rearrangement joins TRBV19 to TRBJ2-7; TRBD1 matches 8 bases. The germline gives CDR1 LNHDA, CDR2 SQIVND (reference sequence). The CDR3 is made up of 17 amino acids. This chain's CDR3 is CASSPGAGGVLFYEQSF. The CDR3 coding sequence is TGTGCCAGTAGTCCCGGGGCAGGGGGCGTTCTTTTCTACGAGCAGTCCTTC.